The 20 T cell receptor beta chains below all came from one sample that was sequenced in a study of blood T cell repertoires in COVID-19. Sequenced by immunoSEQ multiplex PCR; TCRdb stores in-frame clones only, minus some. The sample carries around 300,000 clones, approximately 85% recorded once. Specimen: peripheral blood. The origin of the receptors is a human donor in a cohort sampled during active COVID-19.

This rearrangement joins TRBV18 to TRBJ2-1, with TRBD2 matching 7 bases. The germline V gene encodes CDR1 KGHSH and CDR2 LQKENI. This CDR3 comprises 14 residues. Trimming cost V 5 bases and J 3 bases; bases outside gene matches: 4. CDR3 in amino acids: CASSVGGGYNEQFF. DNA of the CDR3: TGTGCCAGCTCAGTGGGGGGGGGCTACAATGAGCAGTTCTTC.

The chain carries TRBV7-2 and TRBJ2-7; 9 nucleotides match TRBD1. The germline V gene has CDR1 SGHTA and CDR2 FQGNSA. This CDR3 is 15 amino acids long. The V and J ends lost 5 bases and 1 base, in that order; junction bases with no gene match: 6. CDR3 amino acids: CASSLGGQGSYEQYF. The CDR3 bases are TGTGCCAGCAGCCTTGGGGGACAGGGTTCCTACGAGCAGTACTTC.

DNA of the CDR3: TGTGCCAGTAGTATAGATTCCTCGGGACAGGGAACTAACTATGGCTACACCTTC. This encodes CASSIDSSGQGTNYGYTF. The chain couples TRBV19 to TRBJ1-2; 9 positions match TRBD1. After removal of 0 bases from V and 0 bases from J, the junction contained 8 bases not matched to a gene. The germline gives CDR1 LNHDA, CDR2 SQIVND (reference sequence). The length of the CDR3 is 18 residues.

In nucleotides, the CDR3 is TGTGCCAGCAGCCGTAATTGGCAGGGCCCTCCCGGGGAGCTGTTTTTT. This codes for CASSRNWQGPPGELFF. The rearrangement joins TRBV3-1 (or the pseudogene TRBV3-2) to TRBJ2-2; D possibly corresponds to TRBD1 (5 bases). Germline lookup yields CDR1 LGHDT and CDR2 YNNKEL (reference sequence). The length of the CDR3 is 16 residues. The V gene lost 4 bases and the J gene lost 6 bases, with 18 bases spanning the gap.

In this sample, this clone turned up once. The CDR3, as DNA: TGTGCCTGGAGTCGTGGACTAGCGGGGAGAGAGACCCAGTACTTC. This encodes CAWSRGLAGRETQYF. The chain employs TRBV30 and TRBJ2-5; 12 bases align to TRBD2. After removal of 2 bases from V and 4 bases from J, the junction contained 5 bases not matched to a gene. Germline V gene data show CDR1 as GTSNPN and CDR2 as SVGIG (reference sequence). This CDR3 spans 15 amino acids.

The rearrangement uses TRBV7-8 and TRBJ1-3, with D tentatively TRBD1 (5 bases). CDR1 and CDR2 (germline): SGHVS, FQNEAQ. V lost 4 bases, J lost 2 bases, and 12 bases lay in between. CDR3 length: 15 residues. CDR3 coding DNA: TGTGCCAGCAGCTCACAGGCAGGGCCTGGAAACACCATATATTTT. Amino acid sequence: CASSSQAGPGNTIYF.

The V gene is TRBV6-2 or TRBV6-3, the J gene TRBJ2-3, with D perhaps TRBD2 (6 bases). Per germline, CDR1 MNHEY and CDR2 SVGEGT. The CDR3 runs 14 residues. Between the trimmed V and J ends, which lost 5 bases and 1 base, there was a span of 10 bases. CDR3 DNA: TGTGCCAGCAGTGCGACTAGGGGCACAGATACGCAGTATTTT. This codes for CASSATRGTDTQYF.

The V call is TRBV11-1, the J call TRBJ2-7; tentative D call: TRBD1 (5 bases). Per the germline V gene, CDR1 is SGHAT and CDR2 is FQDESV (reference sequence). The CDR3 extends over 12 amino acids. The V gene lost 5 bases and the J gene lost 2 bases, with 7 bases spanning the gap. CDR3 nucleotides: TGTGCCAGCAGCCCAGGGACCTACGAGCAGTACTTC. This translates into CASSPGTYEQYF.

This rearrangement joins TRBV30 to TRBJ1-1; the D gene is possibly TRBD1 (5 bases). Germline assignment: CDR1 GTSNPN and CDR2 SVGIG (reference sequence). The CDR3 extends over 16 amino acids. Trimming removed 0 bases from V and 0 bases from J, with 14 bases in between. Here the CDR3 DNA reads TGTGCCTGGAGTGTCAAGGGGATGTCGATGAACACTGAAGCTTTCTTT. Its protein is CAWSVKGMSMNTEAFF.

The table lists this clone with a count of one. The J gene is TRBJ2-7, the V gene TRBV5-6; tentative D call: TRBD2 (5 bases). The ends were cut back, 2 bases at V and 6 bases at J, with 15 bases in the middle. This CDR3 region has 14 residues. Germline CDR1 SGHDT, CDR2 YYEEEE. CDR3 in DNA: TGTGCCAGCAGCTTTTCTGGGAGTGGAGGCGAGCAGTACTTC. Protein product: CASSFSGSGGEQYF.

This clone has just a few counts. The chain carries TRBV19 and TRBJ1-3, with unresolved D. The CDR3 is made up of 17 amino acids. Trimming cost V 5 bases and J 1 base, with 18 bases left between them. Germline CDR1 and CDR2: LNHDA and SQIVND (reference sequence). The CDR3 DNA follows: TGTGCCAGTAGTGACCGGTGGCAGGTAGTTTCTGGAAACACCATATATTTT. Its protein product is CASSDRWQVVSGNTIYF.

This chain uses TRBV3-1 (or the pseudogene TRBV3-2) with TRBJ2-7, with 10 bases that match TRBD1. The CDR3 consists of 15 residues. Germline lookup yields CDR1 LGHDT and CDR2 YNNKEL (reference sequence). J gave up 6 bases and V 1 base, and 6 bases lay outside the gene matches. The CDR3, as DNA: TGTGCCAGCAGCCAAGTGGGGACAGGGGCTCTCGAGCAGTACTTC. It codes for CASSQVGTGALEQYF.

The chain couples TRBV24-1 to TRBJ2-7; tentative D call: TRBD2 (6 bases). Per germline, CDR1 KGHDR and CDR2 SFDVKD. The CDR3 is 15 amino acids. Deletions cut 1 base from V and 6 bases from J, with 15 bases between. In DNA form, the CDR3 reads TGTGCCACCAGTGATTTCCTGTATGGGCGGGGCGAGCAGTACTTC. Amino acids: CATSDFLYGRGEQYF.

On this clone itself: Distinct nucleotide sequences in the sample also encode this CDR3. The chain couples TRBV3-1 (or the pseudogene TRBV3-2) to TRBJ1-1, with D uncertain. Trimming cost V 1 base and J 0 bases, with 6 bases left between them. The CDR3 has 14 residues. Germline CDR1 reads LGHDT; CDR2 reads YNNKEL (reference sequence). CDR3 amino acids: CASSQGRMNTEAFF. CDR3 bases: TGTGCCAGCAGCCAAGGCAGGATGAACACTGAAGCTTTCTTT.

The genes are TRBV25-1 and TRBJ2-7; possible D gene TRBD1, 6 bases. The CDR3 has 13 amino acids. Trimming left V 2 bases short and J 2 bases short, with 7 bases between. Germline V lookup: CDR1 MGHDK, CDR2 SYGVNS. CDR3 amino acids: CASSEDRPYEQYF. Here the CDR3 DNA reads TGTGCCAGCAGTGAAGACAGGCCCTACGAGCAGTACTTC.

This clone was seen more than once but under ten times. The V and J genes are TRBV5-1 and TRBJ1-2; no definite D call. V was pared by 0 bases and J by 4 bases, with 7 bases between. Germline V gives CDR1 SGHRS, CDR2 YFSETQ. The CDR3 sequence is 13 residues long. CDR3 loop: CASSLGGGYGYTF. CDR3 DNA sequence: TGCGCCAGCAGCTTGGGTGGCGGCTATGGCTACACCTTC. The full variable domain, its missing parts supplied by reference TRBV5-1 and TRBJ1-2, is KAGVTQTPRYLIKTRGQQVTLSCSPISGHRSVSWYQQTPGQGLQFLFEYFSETQRNKGNFPGRFSGRQFSNSRSEMNVSTLELGDSALYLCASSLGGGYGYTFGSGTRLTVV.

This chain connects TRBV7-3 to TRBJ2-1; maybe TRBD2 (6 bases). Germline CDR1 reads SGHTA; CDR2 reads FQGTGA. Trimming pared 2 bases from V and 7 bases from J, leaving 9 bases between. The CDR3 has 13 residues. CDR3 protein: CASSLPRENEQFF. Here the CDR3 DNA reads TGTGCCAGCAGCTTACCCCGGGAGAATGAGCAGTTCTTC. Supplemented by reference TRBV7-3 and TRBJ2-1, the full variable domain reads GAGVSQTPSNKVTEKGKYVELRCDPISGHTALYWYRQSLGQGPEFLIYFQGTGAADDSGLPNDRFFAVRPEGSVSTLKIQRTERGDSAVYLCASSLPRENEQFFGPGTRLTVL.

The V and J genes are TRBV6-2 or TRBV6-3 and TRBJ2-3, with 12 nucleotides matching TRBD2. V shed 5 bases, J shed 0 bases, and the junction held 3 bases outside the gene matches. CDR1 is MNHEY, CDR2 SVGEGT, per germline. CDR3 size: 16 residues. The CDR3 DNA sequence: TGTGCCAGCAGTCTCGGACTAGCGGGGAGCACAGATACGCAGTATTTT. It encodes CASSLGLAGSTDTQYF.

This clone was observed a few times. CDR3 sequence reads: CASPTGGGNTIYF. CDR3 in DNA: TGTGCCAGCCCGACGGGCGGGGGAAACACCATATATTTT. The chain has TRBV19 and TRBJ1-3; D not resolved. V lost 9 bases and J 4 bases, leaving 13 bases between the germline ends. The germline CDR1 and CDR2 sequences are LNHDA and SQIVND (reference sequence). The CDR3 contains 13 residues.

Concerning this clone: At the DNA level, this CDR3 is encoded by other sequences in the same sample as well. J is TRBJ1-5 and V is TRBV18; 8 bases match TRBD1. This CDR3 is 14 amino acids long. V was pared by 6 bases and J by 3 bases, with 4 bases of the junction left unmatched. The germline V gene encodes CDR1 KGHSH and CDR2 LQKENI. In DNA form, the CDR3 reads TGTGCCAGCTCGCGGACAGGGAACAATCAGCCCCAGCATTTT. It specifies CASSRTGNNQPQHF. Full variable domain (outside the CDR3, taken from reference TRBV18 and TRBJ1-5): NAGVMQNPRHLVRRRGQEARLRCSPMKGHSHVYWYRQLPEEGLKFMVYLQKENIIDESGMPKERFSAEFPKEGPSILRIQQVVRGDSAAYFCASSRTGNNQPQHFGDGTRLSIL.